The sequence of this T cell receptor beta chain was determined in a study of shared clonotypes between healthy human individuals. Notes on the study in general: Memory subsets generally showed lower estimated richness than naive subsets. For naive CD4 cells, around 5% of clonotypes were shared across a few donors.

Remarks on this clone: Its antigen is not known.

Germline CDR1 reads SGHRS; CDR2 reads YFSETQ. Trimming left V 0 bases short and J 1 base short, with 10 bases between. The CDR3 sequence is 15 residues long. Deep-level settings were used for running the assay. The input for sorted-subset replicate PCRs was around 0.2 ug DNA, 25,000 to 35,000 T cell genomes. Clones were sequenced by immunoSEQ multiplex PCR, and TCRdb holds only the in-frame ones, with some missing. Seen here are approximately 2,300,000 clones, around 93% observed once, and the top ten hold approximately 0.41%. The sequence came from a man aged 18 to 29 in good health. Some clones in this sample may be carry-over from other donors' samples. The sequenced sample consisted of naive CD4+ T cells from PBMCs. The subset denotes: CD45RA+ positively selected. The J gene is TRBJ1-1, the V gene TRBV5-1; D gene unclear. This CDR3 reads CASSLALHGNTEAFF. CDR3 nucleotide sequence: TGCGCCAGCAGCTTGGCCCTACATGGGAACACTGAAGCTTTCTTT.